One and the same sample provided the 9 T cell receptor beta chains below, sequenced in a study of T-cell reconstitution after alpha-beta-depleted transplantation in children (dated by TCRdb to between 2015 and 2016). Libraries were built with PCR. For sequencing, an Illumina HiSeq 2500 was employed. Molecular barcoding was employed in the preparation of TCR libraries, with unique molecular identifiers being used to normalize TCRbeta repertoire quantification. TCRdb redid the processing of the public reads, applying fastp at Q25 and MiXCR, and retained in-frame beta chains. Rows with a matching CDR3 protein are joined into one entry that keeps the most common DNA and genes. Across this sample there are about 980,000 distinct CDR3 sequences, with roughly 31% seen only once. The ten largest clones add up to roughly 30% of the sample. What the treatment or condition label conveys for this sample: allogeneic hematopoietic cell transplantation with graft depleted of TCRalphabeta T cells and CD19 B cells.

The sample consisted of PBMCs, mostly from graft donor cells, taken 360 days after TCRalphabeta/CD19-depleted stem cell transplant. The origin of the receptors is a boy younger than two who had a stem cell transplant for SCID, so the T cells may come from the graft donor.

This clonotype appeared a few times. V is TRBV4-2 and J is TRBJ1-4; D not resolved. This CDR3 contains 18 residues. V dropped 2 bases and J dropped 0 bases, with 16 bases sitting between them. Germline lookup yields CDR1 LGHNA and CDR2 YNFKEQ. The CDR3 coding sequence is TGTGCCAGCAGCCAATGGGCGAGGGCCGACACAACTAATGAAAAACTGTTTTTT. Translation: CASSQWARADTTNEKLFF.

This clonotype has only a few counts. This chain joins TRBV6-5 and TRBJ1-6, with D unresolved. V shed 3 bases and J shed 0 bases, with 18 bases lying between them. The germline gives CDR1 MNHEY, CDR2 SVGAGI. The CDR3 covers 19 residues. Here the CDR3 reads CASSYRFIGSSSYNSPLHF. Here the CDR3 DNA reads TGTGCCAGCAGTTATAGGTTTATAGGGTCCAGCTCCTATAATTCACCCCTCCACTTT.

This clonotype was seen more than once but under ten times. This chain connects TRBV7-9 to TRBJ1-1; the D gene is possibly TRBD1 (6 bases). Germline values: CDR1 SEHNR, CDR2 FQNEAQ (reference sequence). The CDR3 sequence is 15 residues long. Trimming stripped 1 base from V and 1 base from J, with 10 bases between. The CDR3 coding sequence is TGTGCCAGCAGCTTAGGGGGGGCGGCGAACACTGAAGCTTTCTTT. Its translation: CASSLGGAANTEAFF.

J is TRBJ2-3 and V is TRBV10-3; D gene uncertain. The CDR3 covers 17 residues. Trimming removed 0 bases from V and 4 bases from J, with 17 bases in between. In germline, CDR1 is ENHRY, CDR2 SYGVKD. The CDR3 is CAISESGRANPSDTQYF. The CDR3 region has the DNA TGTGCCATCAGTGAGTCTGGACGTGCCAACCCTTCAGATACGCAGTATTTT.

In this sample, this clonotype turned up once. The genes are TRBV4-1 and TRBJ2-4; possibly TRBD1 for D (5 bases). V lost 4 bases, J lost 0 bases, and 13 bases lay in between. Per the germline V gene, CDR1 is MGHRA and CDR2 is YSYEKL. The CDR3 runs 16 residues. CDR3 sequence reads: CASSPRVLLAKNIQYF. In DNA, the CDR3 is TGCGCCAGCAGCCCCAGGGTCCTCTTAGCCAAAAACATTCAGTACTTC.

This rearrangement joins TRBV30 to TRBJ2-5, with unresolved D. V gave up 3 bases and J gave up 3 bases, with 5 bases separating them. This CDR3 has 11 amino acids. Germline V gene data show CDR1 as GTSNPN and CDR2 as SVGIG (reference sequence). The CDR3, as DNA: TGTGCCTGGAGAGCAAAAGAGACCCAGTACTTC. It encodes CAWRAKETQYF. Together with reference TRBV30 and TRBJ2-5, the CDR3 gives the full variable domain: SQTIHQWPATLVQPVGSPLSLECTVEGTSNPNLYWYRQAAGRGLQLLFYSVGIGQISSEVPQNLSASRPQDRQFILSSKKLLLSDSGFYLCAWRAKETQYFGPGTRLLVL.

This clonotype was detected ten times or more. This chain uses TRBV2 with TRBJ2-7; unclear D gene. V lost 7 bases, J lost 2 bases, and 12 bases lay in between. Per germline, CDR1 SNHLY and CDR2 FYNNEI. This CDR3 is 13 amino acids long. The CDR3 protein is CASTRTPAYEQYF. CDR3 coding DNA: TGTGCCAGCACCCGGACCCCTGCCTACGAGCAGTACTTC.

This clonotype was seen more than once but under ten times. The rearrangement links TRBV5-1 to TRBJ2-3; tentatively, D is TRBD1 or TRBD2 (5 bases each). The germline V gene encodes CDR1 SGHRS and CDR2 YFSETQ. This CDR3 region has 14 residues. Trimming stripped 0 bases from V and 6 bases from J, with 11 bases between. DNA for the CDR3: TGCGCCAGCAGCTTGGCGGTGGGACGGGATACGCAGTATTTT. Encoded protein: CASSLAVGRDTQYF.

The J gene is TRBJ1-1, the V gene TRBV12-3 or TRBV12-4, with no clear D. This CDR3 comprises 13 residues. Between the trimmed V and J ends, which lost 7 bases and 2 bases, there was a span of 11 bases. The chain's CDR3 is CASKRARNTEAFF. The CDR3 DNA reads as TGTGCCAGCAAAAGAGCTAGAAACACTGAAGCTTTCTTT.